These T cell receptor beta chains were read from a single sample in a study of blood T cell repertoires in COVID-19. The table came from immunoSEQ multiplex PCR; TCRdb's copy has only in-frame clones and leaves some out. The repertoire holds roughly 300,000 clones, approximately 86% seen once, with 9% to 9.5% in the top ten. The source material was peripheral blood. These TCRs come from a man between 18 and 29 years old with active or convalescent COVID-19. CDR3s include the opening cysteine and the closing phenylalanine or tryptophan. Fields, in order: D gene, V gene, J gene, clone size, CDR3 protein, CDR3 DNA. The D gene is left open where the match is weak. Some rows mark clone size as missing; the rest say once, few, many or name a class of expanded clone.

.,TRBV7-9,TRBJ2-7,.,CASSARGGANEQYF,TGTGCCAGCAGCGCCCGTGGGGGGGCCAACGAGCAGTACTTC
.,TRBV5-1,TRBJ1-1,.,CASRIGVRDTEAFF,TGCGCCAGCAGAATAGGGGTCAGGGACACTGAAGCTTTCTTT
TRBD2,TRBV27,TRBJ2-2,.,CASSPRRGGANTGELFF,TGTGCCAGCAGCCCAAGGCGCGGGGGGGCGAACACCGGGGAGCTGTTTTTT
.,TRBV7-8,TRBJ1-5,.,CASSAGELSNQPQHF,TGTGCCAGCAGCGCGGGGGAACTTAGCAATCAGCCCCAGCATTTT
.,TRBV9,TRBJ2-1,.,CASSVKGVAVGNEQFF,TGTGCCAGCAGCGTAAAGGGAGTGGCTGTCGGAAATGAGCAGTTCTTC
.,TRBV9,TRBJ2-5,.,CASSVGRQETQYF,TGTGCCAGCAGCGTAGGTAGACAAGAGACCCAGTACTTC
TRBD1,TRBV7-2,TRBJ1-2,.,CASSSPGTGDYGYTF,TGTGCCAGCAGCTCCCCCGGGACAGGGGACTATGGCTACACCTTC
.,TRBV7-8,TRBJ1-1,.,CASSFTVASENTEAFF,TGTGCCAGCAGCTTTACGGTGGCCAGCGAGAACACTGAAGCTTTCTTT
TRBD2,TRBV3-1/TRBV3-2,TRBJ2-3,.,CASSRLAGGASTDTQYF,TGTGCCAGCAGCCGACTAGCGGGGGGAGCTAGCACAGATACGCAGTATTTT
.,TRBV10-3,TRBJ1-6,.,CAISGPGHGPLNSPLHF,TGTGCCATCAGTGGCCCGGGACACGGACCGCTTAATTCACCCCTCCACTTT
.,TRBV5-3,TRBJ1-5,once,CARLIWTADQPQHF,TGTGCCAGACTGATTTGGACAGCAGATCAGCCCCAGCATTTT
TRBD1,TRBV11-2,TRBJ2-7,.,CASSLVKPGQNSYEQYF,TGTGCCAGCAGCTTAGTGAAACCGGGACAGAATTCCTACGAGCAGTACTTC
.,TRBV25-1,TRBJ1-4,.,CASSEPSGGRNAKLFF,TGTGCCAGCAGTGAACCGTCGGGGGGCCGTAATGCAAAACTGTTTTTT
TRBD1,TRBV7-3,TRBJ1-6,.,CASSLTGTGSPASSPLHF,TGTGCCAGCAGCTTAACGGGGACAGGGTCCCCCGCTTCTTCACCCCTCCACTTT
.,TRBV19,TRBJ1-1,few,CATALTSTNTEAFF,TGTGCCACCGCCCTGACATCAACGAACACTGAAGCTTTCTTT
.,TRBV18,TRBJ2-3,.,CASSPTSTATDTQYF,TGTGCCAGCTCACCCACTAGCACCGCCACAGATACGCAGTATTTT
.,TRBV6-5,TRBJ2-7,.,CASTPGRGSGLGQYF,TGTGCCAGCACCCCGGGACGGGGGTCCGGGTTGGGGCAGTACTTC
TRBD1,TRBV5-6,TRBJ1-6,.,CASSLVRGQNSPLHF,TGTGCCAGCAGCTTGGTCAGGGGACAGAATTCACCCCTCCACTTT
.,TRBV18,TRBJ1-4,.,CASSPGSLGKLFF,TGTGCCAGCTCACCTGGGTCTCTAGGAAAACTGTTTTTT
TRBD2,TRBV6-2/TRBV6-3,TRBJ2-1,.,CASSYGTSGGNEQFF,TGTGCCAGCAGTTACGGGACTAGCGGGGGGAATGAGCAGTTCTTC
TRBD1,TRBV2,TRBJ2-7,.,CASRMGQGARYEQYF,TGTGCCAGCAGAATGGGGCAGGGGGCACGGTACGAGCAGTACTTC
.,TRBV12-5,TRBJ1-1,.,CASGRTPRGWTEAFF,TGTGCTAGTGGTCGCACTCCACGGGGGTGGACTGAAGCTTTCTTT
.,TRBV7-2,TRBJ1-4,.,CASSAIGGVDNEKLFF,TGTGCCAGCTCGGCTATAGGGGGGGTCGATAATGAAAAACTGTTTTTT
.,TRBV7-6,TRBJ1-1,.,CASSQAPNTEAFF,TGTGCCAGCAGCCAAGCCCCGAACACTGAAGCTTTCTTT
.,TRBV7-2,TRBJ2-1,.,CASSWAYSSYNEQFF,TGTGCCAGCAGCTGGGCCTATAGCTCCTACAATGAGCAGTTCTTC
.,TRBV2,TRBJ1-2,.,CASTDQLDSLTANYGYTF,TGTGCCAGCACCGACCAGCTGGACAGCTTAACTGCTAACTATGGCTACACCTTC
TRBD2,TRBV11-3,TRBJ2-5,.,CASSLRTSGGPFQETQYF,TGTGCCAGCAGCTTGCGGACTAGCGGGGGGCCCTTCCAAGAGACCCAGTACTTC
TRBD1,TRBV3-1/TRBV3-2,TRBJ1-4,.,CASSHLDRAREKLFF,TGTGCCAGCAGCCACCTAGACAGGGCCAGAGAAAAACTGTTTTTT